This is a list of T cell receptor beta chains from one sample in a study of blood T cell repertoires in COVID-19. The assay was immunoSEQ multiplex PCR, and TCRdb's table has in-frame clones only and misses some. In the table there are fewer than 350,000 clones, less than 85% of which are singletons. Specimen: PBMCs or T cells enriched from blood (not recorded which). The receptors here all came from a woman in her 30s who had been exposed to COVID-19. CDR3s include the opening cysteine and the closing phenylalanine or tryptophan. Each record gives: J gene, V gene, CDR3 protein.

>TRBJ1-3|TRBV3-1/TRBV3-2
CASSPGTGISGNTIYF
>TRBJ2-3|TRBV15
CATSRDSSGLNTQYF
>TRBJ1-4|TRBV2
CASSQIGQATNEKLFF
>TRBJ1-4|TRBV9
CASSGTGGRANEKLFF
>TRBJ2-7|TRBV20-1
CSASFGLAYEQYF
>TRBJ1-2|TRBV6-5
CASSPRGFTDYGYTF
>TRBJ1-1|TRBV4-1
CASSQARYTEAFF
>TRBJ1-3|TRBV7-9
CASSSRDSLRNTIYF
>TRBJ1-2|TRBV6-5
CASTTTGDYGYTF
>TRBJ1-1|TRBV14
CASSRGTGRNTEAFF
>TRBJ1-4|TRBV9
CASSVGQFNEKLFF
>TRBJ2-7|TRBV10-2
CASTERQDLYEQYF
>TRBJ1-6|TRBV28
CASSLFSSSYNSPLHF
>TRBJ1-5|TRBV18
CASSQGQELQPQHF
>TRBJ1-4|TRBV28
CATFRDRGLGEKLFF
>TRBJ1-4|TRBV29-1
CSVAGTDLSNEKLFF
>TRBJ2-2|TRBV4-1
CASSQGGVAGGMNGELFF
>TRBJ1-4|TRBV5-1
CASSLTGGNEKLFF
>TRBJ2-2|TRBV4-1
CASKGAPANTGELFF
>TRBJ2-3|TRBV14
CASSPGLAGGPFYTDTQYF
>TRBJ2-1|TRBV7-5
CVRPRGLAEGYNEQFF
>TRBJ1-2|TRBV6-1
CASSEARPGNYGYTF
>TRBJ1-5|TRBV28
CASSAYRGMSNQPQHF
>TRBJ2-3|TRBV7-2
CASSPTPTDTQYF
>TRBJ1-2|TRBV20-1
CSVGQGGGYTF
>TRBJ1-6|TRBV27
CASSTDRDPSPLHF
>TRBJ1-4|TRBV30
CAWSEGTDPVGEKLFF
>TRBJ2-1|TRBV27
CASSLGDEQFF
>TRBJ1-5|TRBV18
CASSPPGVHGGQPQHF
>TRBJ2-1|TRBV27
CASSFSSGRANEQFF
>TRBJ2-5|TRBV5-6
CASSLGLAQETQYF
>TRBJ1-2|TRBV3-1/TRBV3-2
CASSQVPDNYGYTF
>TRBJ2-7|TRBV5-6
CASSLDRASPYEQYF